This record looks at one T cell receptor beta chain sequence and its context. This entry is derived from a study of radiotherapy plus CTLA-4 blockade in lung cancer. Trimming removed 8 bases from V and 3 bases from J, with 7 bases in between. From germline, CDR1 is KGHSH and CDR2 LQKENI. The CDR3 runs 11 residues. Only in-frame clones appear in the TCRdb table, and some are missing; sequencing was by immunoSEQ multiplex PCR. This sample carries 43,000 or so clones, around 63% of them seen once, and the ten largest clones take about 18%. This TCR was recovered from a human donor with non-small cell lung cancer who had a partial response to radiotherapy plus ipilimumab. The chain uses TRBV18 and TRBJ1-2; D not resolved. The sample here was peripheral blood, taken from a patient treated with radiotherapy plus ipilimumab. CDR3 nucleotides: TGTGCCAGCCGGGATTACTATGGCTACACCTTC. Translated: CASRDYYGYTF.